In this sample, the clone carrying this T cell receptor (beta chain) turned up many times. CDR3 length: 14 amino acids. V was pared by 6 bases and J by 3 bases, with 13 bases between. These data come from a study of T cell repertoires in cytomegalovirus infection. TCRdb used MiXCR to reprocess the reads, holding one entry per CDR3 protein. The data contain around 550,000 distinct CDR3 sequences, around 27% of them singletons. The sequenced material came from PBMCs. The V gene is TRBV12-3 or TRBV12-4, the J gene TRBJ2-3; tentatively, D is TRBD2 (7 bases). The clonotype originates from a human donor in good health (CMV status not recorded). Some clones in this sample may be carry-over from other donors' samples. The CDR3 here is CASSRGGGTDTQYF. The CDR3 DNA is TGTGCCAGCAGCCGCGGGGGCGGGACAGATACGCAGTATTTT.